The subject of this entry is one TCR beta chain. The antigen is not known. This sample is part of a study of metastatic and nonmetastatic thyroid tumors. Study background: It was across blood and tumor or nodule tissue from malignant and benign thyroid patients that repertoires were compared. Regarding the study as a whole: For both blood and tumor, malignant thyroid tumors reportedly showed significantly higher TCR beta diversity than benign nodules did.

Thyroid surgery took place with no prior treatment in any patient. Authors' analysis steps: To classify distant metastasis in papillary thyroid cancer, a model was built from CDR3 differences across clinicopathological groups. Using MiXCR, TCRdb re-called clones from the PCR reads. The V and J calls were not made by the authors but by TCRdb's processing. The sample shows under 30,000 clones, about 3.9% of them seen only once. This receptor was taken from a female donor with papillary thyroid cancer or a benign thyroid nodule (not recorded which). Some clones in this sample may be carry-over from other donors' samples. Material: blood.

CDR3 coding DNA: TGTGCCAGTAAGCGGATAGGCACAGATACGCAGTATTTT. It is translated as CASKRIGTDTQYF. This sequence joins TRBV12-3 or TRBV12-4 and TRBJ2-3, with D possibly being TRBD2 (5 bases). Trimming removed 9 bases from V and 1 base from J, with 11 bases in between. The CDR3 length is 13 residues.